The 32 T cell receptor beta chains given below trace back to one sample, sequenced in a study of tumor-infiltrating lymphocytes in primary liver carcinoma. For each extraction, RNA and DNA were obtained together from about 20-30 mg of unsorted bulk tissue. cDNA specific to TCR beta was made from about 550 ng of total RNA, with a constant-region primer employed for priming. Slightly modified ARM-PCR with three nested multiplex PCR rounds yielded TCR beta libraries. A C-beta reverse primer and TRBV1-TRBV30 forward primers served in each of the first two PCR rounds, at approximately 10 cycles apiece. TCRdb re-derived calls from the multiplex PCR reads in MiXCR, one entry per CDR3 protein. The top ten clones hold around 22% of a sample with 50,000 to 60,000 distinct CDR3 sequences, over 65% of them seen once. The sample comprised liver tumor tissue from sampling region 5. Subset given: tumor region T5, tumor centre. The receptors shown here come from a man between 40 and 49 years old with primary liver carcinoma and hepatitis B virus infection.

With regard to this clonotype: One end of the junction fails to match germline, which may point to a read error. Here the CDR3 reads CTSSLGPAGASSCEQYF. As DNA, the CDR3 is TGTACCAGTAGCTTAGGGCCGGCGGGTGCAAGCTCCTGCGAGCAGTACTTC. The rearrangement links TRBV11-1 to TRBJ2-7; a possible D gene is TRBD2 (5 bases). Germline V CDR1 and CDR2: SGHAT, FQDESV (reference sequence). The CDR3 is 17 amino acids.

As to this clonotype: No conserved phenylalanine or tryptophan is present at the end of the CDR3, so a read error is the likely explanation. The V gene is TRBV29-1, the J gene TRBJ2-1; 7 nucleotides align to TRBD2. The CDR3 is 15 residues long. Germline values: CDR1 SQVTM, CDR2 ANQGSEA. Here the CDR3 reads CNVGLVGGFYNEQFL. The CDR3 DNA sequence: TGCAACGTTGGGCTAGTGGGAGGGTTCTACAATGAGCAGTTCCTC.

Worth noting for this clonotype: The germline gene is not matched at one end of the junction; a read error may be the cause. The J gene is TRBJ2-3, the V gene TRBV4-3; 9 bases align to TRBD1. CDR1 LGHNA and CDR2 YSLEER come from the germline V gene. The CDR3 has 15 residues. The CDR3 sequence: CASSRRQGGTNTQYF. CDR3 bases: TGCGCTAGCAGCCGCCGACAGGGGGGGACAAATACGCAGTATTTT.

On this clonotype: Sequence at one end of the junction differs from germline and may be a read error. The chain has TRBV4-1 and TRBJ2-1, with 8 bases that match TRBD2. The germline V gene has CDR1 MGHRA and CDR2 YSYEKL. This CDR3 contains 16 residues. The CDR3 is CASSQEAGDAYNEQFF. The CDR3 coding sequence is TGCGCCAGCAGCCAAGAAGCGGGAGACGCCTACAATGAGCAATTCTTC.

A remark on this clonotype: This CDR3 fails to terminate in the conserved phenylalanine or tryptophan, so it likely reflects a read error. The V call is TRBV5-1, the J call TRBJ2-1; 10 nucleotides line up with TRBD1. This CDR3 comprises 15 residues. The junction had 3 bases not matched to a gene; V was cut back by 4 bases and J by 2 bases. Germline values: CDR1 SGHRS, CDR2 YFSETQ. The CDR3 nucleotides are TGCGCCAGCAGCGGGGACAGGGGCCCCTACAATGAGCAGTTCCTG. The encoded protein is CASSGDRGPYNEQFL.

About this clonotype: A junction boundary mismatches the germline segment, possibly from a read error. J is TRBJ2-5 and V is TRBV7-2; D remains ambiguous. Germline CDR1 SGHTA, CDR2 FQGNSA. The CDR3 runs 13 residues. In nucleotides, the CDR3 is TGTGCCAGCACCTTAGTTCGACAAGAGACCCAGTACTTC. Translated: CASTLVRQETQYF.

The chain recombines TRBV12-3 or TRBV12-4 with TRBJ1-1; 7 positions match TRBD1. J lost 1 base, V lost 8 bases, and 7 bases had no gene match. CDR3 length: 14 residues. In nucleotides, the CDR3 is TGTGCCAGCCCTCTAGGACAGGAGAACACTGAAGCTTTCTTT. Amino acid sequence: CASPLGQENTEAFF.

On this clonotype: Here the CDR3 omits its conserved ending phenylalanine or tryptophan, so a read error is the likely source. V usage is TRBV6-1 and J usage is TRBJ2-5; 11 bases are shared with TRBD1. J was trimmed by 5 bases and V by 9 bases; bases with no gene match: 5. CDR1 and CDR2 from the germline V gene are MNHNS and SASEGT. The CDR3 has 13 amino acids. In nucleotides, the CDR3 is TGTGCCAGGAGGACAGGGGGCCGGGAGACCCAGTACTTA. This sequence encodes CARRTGGRETQYL.

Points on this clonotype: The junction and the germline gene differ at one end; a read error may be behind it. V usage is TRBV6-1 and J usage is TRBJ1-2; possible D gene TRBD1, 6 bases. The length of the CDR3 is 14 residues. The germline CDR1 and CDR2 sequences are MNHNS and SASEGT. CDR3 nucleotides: TGTGCCACCACCACAACGGCAGGGGACTATGACTACACCTTC. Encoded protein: CATTTTAGDYDYTF.

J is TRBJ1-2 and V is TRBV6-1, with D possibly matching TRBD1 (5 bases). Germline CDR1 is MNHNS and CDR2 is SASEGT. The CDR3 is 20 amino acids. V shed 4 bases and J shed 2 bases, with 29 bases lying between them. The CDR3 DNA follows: TGTGCCAGCAGTGGGTCGAGGGCAGGGATAAAGGCAGATTCGAACTATGGCTACACCTTC. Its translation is CASSGSRAGIKADSNYGYTF.

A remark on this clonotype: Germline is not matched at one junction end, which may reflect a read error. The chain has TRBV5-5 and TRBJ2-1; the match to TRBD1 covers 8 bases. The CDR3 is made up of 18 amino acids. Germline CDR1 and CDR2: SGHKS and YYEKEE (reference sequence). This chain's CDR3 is CASSLYVLLGQGSNEQLF. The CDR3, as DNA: TGTGCCAGCAGCTTGTACGTGTTGTTAGGACAGGGTAGCAATGAGCAGCTCTTC.

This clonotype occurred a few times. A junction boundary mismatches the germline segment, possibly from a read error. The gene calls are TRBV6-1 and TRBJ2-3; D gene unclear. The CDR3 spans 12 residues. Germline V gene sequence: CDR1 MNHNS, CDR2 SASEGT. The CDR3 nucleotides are TGTGCTAGCAGTGATTGTGCAGATACGCAGTATTTT. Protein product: CASSDCADTQYF.

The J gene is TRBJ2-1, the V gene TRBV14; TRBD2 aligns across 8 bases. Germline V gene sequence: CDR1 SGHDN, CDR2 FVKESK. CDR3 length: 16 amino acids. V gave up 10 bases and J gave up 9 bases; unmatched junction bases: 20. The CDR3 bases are TGTGCCAACAGTGCCGTAGCGGGATGGGTAAACTGTGAGCAGTTCTTC. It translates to CANSAVAGWVNCEQFF.

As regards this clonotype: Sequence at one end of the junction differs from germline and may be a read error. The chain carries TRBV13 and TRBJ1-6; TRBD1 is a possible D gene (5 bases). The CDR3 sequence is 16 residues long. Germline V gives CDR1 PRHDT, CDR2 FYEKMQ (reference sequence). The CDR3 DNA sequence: TGTGCAAGCAGCTCCCCCGGGACGCAATGGGATTCACCCCTCCACTTT. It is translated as CASSSPGTQWDSPLHF.

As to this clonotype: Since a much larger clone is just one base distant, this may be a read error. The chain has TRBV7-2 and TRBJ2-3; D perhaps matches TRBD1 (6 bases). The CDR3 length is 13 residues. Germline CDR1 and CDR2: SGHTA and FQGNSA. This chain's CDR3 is CARSWTDTDTQYF. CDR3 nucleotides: TGTGCCAGAAGCTGGACAGACACAGATACGCAGTATTTT.

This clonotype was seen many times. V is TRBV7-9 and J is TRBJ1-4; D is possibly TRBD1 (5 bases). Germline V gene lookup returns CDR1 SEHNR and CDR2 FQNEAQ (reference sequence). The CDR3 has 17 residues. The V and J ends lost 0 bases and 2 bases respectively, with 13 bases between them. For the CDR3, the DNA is TGTGCCAGCAGCTTAGCCCGCGGGGCAGGGACTAATGAAAAACTGTTTTTT. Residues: CASSLARGAGTNEKLFF.

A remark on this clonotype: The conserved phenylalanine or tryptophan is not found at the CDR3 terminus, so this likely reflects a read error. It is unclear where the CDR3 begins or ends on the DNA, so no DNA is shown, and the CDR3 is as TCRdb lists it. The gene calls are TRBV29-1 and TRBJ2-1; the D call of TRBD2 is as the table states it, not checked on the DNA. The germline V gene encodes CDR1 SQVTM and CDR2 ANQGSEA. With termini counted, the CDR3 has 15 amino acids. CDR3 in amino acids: CSVGLAGGFYNKHFL.

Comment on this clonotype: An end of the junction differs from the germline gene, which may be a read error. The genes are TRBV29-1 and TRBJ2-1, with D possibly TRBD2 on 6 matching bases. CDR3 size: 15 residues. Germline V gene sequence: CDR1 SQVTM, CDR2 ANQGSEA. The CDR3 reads CSVGLSGVFYNEQFF. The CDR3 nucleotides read TGCAGTGTTGGACTATCGGGAGTGTTCTACAATGAGCAGTTCTTC.

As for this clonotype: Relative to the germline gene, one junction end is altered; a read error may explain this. CDR3: CASSWGNTGELLF. The CDR3 DNA reads as TGTGCCAGCAGTTGGGGAAACACCGGGGAGCTGCTTTTT. V usage is TRBV7-9 and J usage is TRBJ2-2; D might be TRBD2 (5 bases). Germline V CDR1 and CDR2: SEHNR, FQNEAQ (reference sequence). The CDR3 is 13 residues long.

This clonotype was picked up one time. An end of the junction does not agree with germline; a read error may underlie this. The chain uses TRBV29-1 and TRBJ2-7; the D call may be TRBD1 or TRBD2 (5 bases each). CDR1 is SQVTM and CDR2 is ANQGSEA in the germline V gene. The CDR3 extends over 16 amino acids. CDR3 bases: TGTAGCGCCATGACAACTGGGACCGGCATTCCCTACGAGCAGTACTTC. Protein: CSAMTTGTGIPYEQYF.

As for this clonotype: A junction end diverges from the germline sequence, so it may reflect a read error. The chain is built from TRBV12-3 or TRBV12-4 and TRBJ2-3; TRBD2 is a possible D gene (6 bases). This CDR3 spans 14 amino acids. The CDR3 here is CANRPTGSGDTLYF. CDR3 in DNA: TGTGCCAACAGGCCTACAGGTTCGGGGGATACGCTGTATTTT.

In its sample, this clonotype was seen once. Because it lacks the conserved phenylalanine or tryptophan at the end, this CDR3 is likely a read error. CDR3 region: CASSLAEGPNQPQHS. The CDR3 region has the DNA TGTGCCAGCAGTTTAGCCGAGGGTCCTAACCAGCCCCAGCATTCT. J is TRBJ1-5 and V is TRBV12-3 or TRBV12-4; D unresolved. Trimming took 0 bases from V and 7 from J, leaving 13 bases between them. The CDR3 extends over 15 amino acids.

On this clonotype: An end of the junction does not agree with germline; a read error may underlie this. Written as DNA, the CDR3 is TGTGCCAGCAGACAAGGACTAGTGGGAGTGTGGTCCTACGAGCAGCACTTC. Its protein product is CASRQGLVGVWSYEQHF. This chain uses TRBV11-2 with TRBJ2-7, with 7 bases matching TRBD2. Germline V gene lookup returns CDR1 SGHAT and CDR2 FQNNGV. CDR3 length: 17 amino acids.

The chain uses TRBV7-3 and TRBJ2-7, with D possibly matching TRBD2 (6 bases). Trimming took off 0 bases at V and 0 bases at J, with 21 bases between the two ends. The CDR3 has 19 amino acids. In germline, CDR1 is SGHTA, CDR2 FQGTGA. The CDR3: CASSLTRDLRHSSSYEQYF. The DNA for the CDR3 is TGTGCCAGCAGCTTAACCAGGGACTTGCGGCACTCAAGCTCCTACGAGCAGTACTTC.

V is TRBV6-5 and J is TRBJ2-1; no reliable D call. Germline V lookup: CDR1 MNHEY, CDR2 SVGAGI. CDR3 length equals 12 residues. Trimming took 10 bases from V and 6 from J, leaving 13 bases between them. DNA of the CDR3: TGTGCCATCTGTCAAGTTGGCAATGAGCAGTTCTTC. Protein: CAICQVGNEQFF.

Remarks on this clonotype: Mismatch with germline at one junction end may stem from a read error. DNA of the CDR3: TGCAGCATTGGGACTAGCACGGCGAACACCGGGGAGCCGTTTTTT. Amino acids: CSIGTSTANTGEPFF. This chain links TRBV29-1 with TRBJ2-2; 9 bases match TRBD2. CDR1 and CDR2 (germline): SQVTM, ANQGSEA. The CDR3 has 15 residues.

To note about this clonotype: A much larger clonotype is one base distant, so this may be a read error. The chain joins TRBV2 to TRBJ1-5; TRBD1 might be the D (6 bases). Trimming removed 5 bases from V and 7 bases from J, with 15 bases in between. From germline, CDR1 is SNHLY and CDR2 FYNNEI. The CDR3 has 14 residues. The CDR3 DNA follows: TGTGCCAGCAGTTGGCAGGGGTACGGACAGCCCCAGCATTTT. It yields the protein CASSWQGYGQPQHF. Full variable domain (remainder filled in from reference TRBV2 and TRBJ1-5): EPEVTQTPSHQVTQMGQEVILRCVPISNHLYFYWYRQILGQKVEFLVSFYNNEISEKSEIFDDQFSVERPDGSNFTLKIRSTKLEDSAMYFCASSWQGYGQPQHFGDGTRLSIL.

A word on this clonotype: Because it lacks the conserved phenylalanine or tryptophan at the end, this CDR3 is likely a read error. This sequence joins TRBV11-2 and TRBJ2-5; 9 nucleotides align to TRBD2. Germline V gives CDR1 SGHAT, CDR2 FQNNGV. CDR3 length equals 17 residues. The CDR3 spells CASSLHLKAGGQETQYL. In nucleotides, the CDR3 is TGTGCCAGCAGCTTACATCTAAAGGCGGGAGGGCAAGAGACGCAGTACTTA.

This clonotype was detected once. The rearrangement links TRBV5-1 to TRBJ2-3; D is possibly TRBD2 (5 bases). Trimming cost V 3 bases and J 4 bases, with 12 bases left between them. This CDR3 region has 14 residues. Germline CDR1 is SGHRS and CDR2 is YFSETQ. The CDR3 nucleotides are TGCGCCAGCAGCTCGGACTTACGCGCAGATACGCAGTATTTT. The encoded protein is CASSSDLRADTQYF.

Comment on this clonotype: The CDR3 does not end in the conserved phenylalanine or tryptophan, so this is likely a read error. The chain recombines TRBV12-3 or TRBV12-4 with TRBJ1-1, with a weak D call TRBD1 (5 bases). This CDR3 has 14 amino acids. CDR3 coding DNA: TGTGTTAGTAGCTCTAGTGACAGCAACACTGAAGCTTTCTCT. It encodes CVSSSSDSNTEAFS.

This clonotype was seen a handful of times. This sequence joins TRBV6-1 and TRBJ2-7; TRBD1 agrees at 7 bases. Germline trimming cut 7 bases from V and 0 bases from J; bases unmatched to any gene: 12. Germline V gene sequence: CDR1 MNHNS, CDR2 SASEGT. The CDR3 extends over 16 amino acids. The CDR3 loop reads CASTPPSGQSSYEQYF. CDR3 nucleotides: TGTGCCAGCACCCCACCGTCGGGACAGAGCTCCTACGAGCAGTACTTC.

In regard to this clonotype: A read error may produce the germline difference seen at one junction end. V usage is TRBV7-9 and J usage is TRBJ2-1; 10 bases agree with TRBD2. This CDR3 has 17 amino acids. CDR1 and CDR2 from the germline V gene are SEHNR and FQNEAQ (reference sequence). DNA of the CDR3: TGTGCCAGCAGCCGGACTAGCGGACAACTAAACTACAATGAGCATTACTTC. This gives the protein CASSRTSGQLNYNEHYF.